The subject of this entry is one TCR beta chain. The antigen is unknown. This entry is derived from a study of OX40 agonist ivuxolimab in advanced cancers. Study at large: Patients received ivuxolimab, an agonistic anti-OX40 (CD134) antibody. A diagnosis of hepatocellular carcinoma, melanoma, renal cell or head and neck cancer was present in dose-escalation patients.

CDR1 is SGHNT, CDR2 YENEEA, per germline. The CDR3 has 13 amino acids. V was trimmed by 5 bases and J by 3 bases, leaving 11 bases between them. Assay: immunoSEQ multiplex PCR; the TCRdb copy retains only in-frame clones and omits some. This sample has roughly 69,000 clones, with 80% to 95% found just once. Notes on the study in general: Certain nonresponders likewise exhibited a low normalized T-cell clonal expansion. At 0.1 to 3.0 mg/kg, clonal expansion of CD4+ and CD8+ blood T cells had occurred by week 6.

The sample was CD4+ or CD8+ T cells sorted from blood, taken in a trial of the OX40 agonist ivuxolimab. This TCR was recovered from an adult with an advanced solid tumor such as melanoma, head and neck, liver or kidney cancer. This chain connects TRBV11-3 to TRBJ2-7; D gene ambiguous. CDR3 amino acids: CASSVDKVYEQYF. The DNA for the CDR3 is TGTGCCAGCAGCGTCGACAAGGTCTACGAGCAGTACTTC.